The 15 T cell receptor beta chains in this list originate from one sample, sequenced in a study of T cell responses to AZD1222 COVID-19 vaccine. TCRdb's table, derived via immunoSEQ multiplex PCR, lists solely in-frame clones and lacks some. This table has over 100,000 clones, about 89% appearing once. Source: peripheral blood, taken on day 0 of AZD1222 vaccination. The receptor source for this set is an adult in good health.

J is TRBJ1-5 and V is TRBV6-5, with 7 bases matching TRBD1. The V gene end was trimmed by 6 bases and the J gene end by 8 bases; junction bases not matched to a gene: 7. The CDR3 extends over 13 amino acids. Per the germline V gene, CDR1 is MNHEY and CDR2 is SVGAGI. CDR3: CASRTGTAEPQHF. The CDR3 nucleotides are TGTGCCAGCAGAACCGGGACAGCGGAGCCCCAGCATTTT.

V usage is TRBV18 and J usage is TRBJ1-4, with a possible D match to TRBD1 (5 bases). This CDR3 spans 14 amino acids. The germline V gene encodes CDR1 KGHSH and CDR2 LQKENI. Between the trimmed V and J ends, which lost 4 bases and 10 bases, there was a span of 16 bases. DNA for the CDR3: TGTGCCAGCTCACGGACGGATCATGGGGCAAAACTGTTTTTT. It specifies CASSRTDHGAKLFF. Full variable domain (remainder filled in from reference TRBV18 and TRBJ1-4): NAGVMQNPRHLVRRRGQEARLRCSPMKGHSHVYWYRQLPEEGLKFMVYLQKENIIDESGMPKERFSAEFPKEGPSILRIQQVVRGDSAAYFCASSRTDHGAKLFFGSGTQLSVL.

V and J are TRBV6-5 and TRBJ2-5; no clear D gene. Per the germline V gene, CDR1 is MNHEY and CDR2 is SVGAGI. The CDR3 is 11 residues long. V was clipped by 5 bases and J by 3 bases, with 4 bases between them. The CDR3 reads CASSLEETQYF. The CDR3 DNA is TGTGCCAGCAGTCTAGAAGAGACCCAGTACTTC.

The chain recombines TRBV6-2 or TRBV6-3 with TRBJ2-2; D possibly corresponds to TRBD2 (5 bases). This CDR3 contains 16 residues. Germline lookup yields CDR1 MNHEY and CDR2 SVGEGT. With 2 bases removed from V and 4 bases from J, the gap between germline ends came to 14 bases. Here the CDR3 reads CASSYGGRQSTGELFF. The CDR3 DNA sequence: TGTGCCAGCAGTTACGGCGGGCGCCAGAGCACCGGGGAGCTGTTTTTT.

The gene calls are TRBV27 and TRBJ2-7; 11 bases are shared with TRBD1. This CDR3 is 15 amino acids long. The J segment lost 2 bases and the V segment lost 3 bases, leaving 3 bases of the junction unmatched. Per germline, CDR1 MNHEY and CDR2 SMNVEV (reference sequence). The CDR3 sequence is CASSLTGQGAYEQYF. The CDR3 coding sequence is TGTGCCAGCAGTTTGACGGGACAGGGGGCCTACGAGCAGTACTTC.

V usage is TRBV28 and J usage is TRBJ2-7; 7 bases line up with TRBD1. The CDR3 has 16 residues. With 5 bases clipped from V and 5 bases from J, the junction kept 15 bases outside the gene matches. The germline V gene has CDR1 MDHEN and CDR2 SYDVKM. DNA of the CDR3: TGTGCCAGCAGTCCGACCTTAACAGGGGCTGGCGACGAGCAGTACTTC. This encodes CASSPTLTGAGDEQYF.

The CDR3 DNA follows: TGCGCCAGACCGGGACCGAACAGATCTGAAGCTTTCTTT. The encoded protein is CARPGPNRSEAFF. The chain links TRBV10-1 to TRBJ1-1; TRBD1 might be the D (5 bases). Germline V gene lookup returns CDR1 WNHNN and CDR2 SYGVQD (reference sequence). V was shortened by 9 bases and J by 6 bases, with 17 bases between the two germline ends. The CDR3 is made up of 13 amino acids.

The gene calls are TRBV6-6 and TRBJ1-2, with 7 nucleotides matching TRBD1. In germline, CDR1 is MNHNY, CDR2 SVGAGI (reference sequence). V lost 7 bases and J lost 4; bases outside the gene matches: 6. The CDR3 totals 13 residues. The CDR3 loop is CASNVGGPYGYTF. As DNA, the CDR3 is TGTGCCAGCAACGTAGGGGGCCCCTATGGCTACACCTTC.

This rearrangement joins TRBV6-1 to TRBJ2-3; 10 bases are a match to TRBD1. Germline trimming cut 1 base from V and 4 bases from J; bases unmatched to any gene: 2. Looked up from germline, CDR1 is MNHNS and CDR2 is SASEGT. The CDR3 consists of 15 residues. This chain's CDR3 is CASSEGTGGADTQYF. Here the CDR3 DNA reads TGTGCCAGCAGTGAAGGGACAGGGGGGGCAGATACGCAGTATTTT.

The V and J genes are TRBV28 and TRBJ1-2; D may be TRBD1 (6 bases). The CDR3 is 14 residues long. V lost 6 bases to trimming and J lost 4 bases, with 15 bases between them. The germline V gene has CDR1 MDHEN and CDR2 SYDVKM. The CDR3 loop reads CASRTPGQLYGYTF. The CDR3 coding sequence is TGTGCCAGCAGGACCCCGGGACAACTCTATGGCTACACCTTC.

The chain links TRBV6-5 to TRBJ2-7, with 7 bases lining up with TRBD1. The length of the CDR3 is 15 residues. The germline gives CDR1 MNHEY, CDR2 SVGAGI. J was trimmed by 0 bases and V by 5 bases; bases with no gene match: 7. This CDR3 is CASSTWTGSSYEQYF. The DNA of the CDR3 is TGTGCCAGCAGTACCTGGACAGGTAGCTCCTACGAGCAGTACTTC.

The chain carries TRBV7-3 and TRBJ1-2, with D possibly TRBD1 on 5 matching bases. The germline V gene has CDR1 SGHTA and CDR2 FQGTGA. Deletions cut 9 bases from V and 3 bases from J, with 17 bases between. This CDR3 has 14 residues. The DNA of the CDR3 is TGTGCCAGGCTCCTGCAGGGAGGAGACTATGGCTACACCTTC. Its translation is CARLLQGGDYGYTF.

This chain connects TRBV9 to TRBJ1-6; D is undetermined. This CDR3 contains 20 residues. V dropped 4 bases and J dropped 0 bases, with 23 bases sitting between them. The germline CDR1 and CDR2 sequences are SGDLS and YYNGEE. CDR3: CASSTPLGGRSSSYNSPLHF. DNA of the CDR3: TGTGCCAGCAGCACCCCCCTAGGCGGGCGGTCGAGCTCCTATAATTCACCCCTCCACTTT. The full variable domain, in which reference TRBV9 and TRBJ1-6 provide the parts outside the CDR3, is DSGVTQTPKHLITATGQRVTLRCSPRSGDLSVYWYQQSLDQGLQFLIQYYNGEERAKGNILERFSAQQFPDLHSELNLSSLELGDSALYFCASSTPLGGRSSSYNSPLHFGNGTRLTVT.

The chain recombines TRBV19 with TRBJ1-6, with a possible D match to TRBD1 (6 bases). The CDR3 runs to 13 residues. The germline V gene encodes CDR1 LNHDA and CDR2 SQIVND (reference sequence). V lost 7 bases to trimming and J lost 7 bases, with 11 bases between them. CDR3 nucleotide sequence: TGTGCCAGTACAAACACAGGGAATTCACCCCTCCACTTT. It codes for CASTNTGNSPLHF. The variable domain in full, with the rest retrieved from reference TRBV19 and TRBJ1-6, is DGGITQSPKYLFRKEGQNVTLSCEQNLNHDAMYWYRQDPGQGLRLIYYSQIVNDFQKGDIAEGYSVSREKKESFPLTVTSAQKNPTAFYLCASTNTGNSPLHFGNGTRLTVT.

The chain has TRBV29-1 and TRBJ1-1; possible D gene TRBD1, 6 bases. V was pared by 0 bases and J by 10 bases, with 12 bases between. The germline V gene encodes CDR1 SQVTM and CDR2 ANQGSEA. The CDR3 contains 12 residues. Written as DNA, the CDR3 is TGCAGCGTTGAAGATCGGGGAGGGGGAGCTTTCTTT. This encodes CSVEDRGGGAFF.